The 6 T cell receptor beta chains below were found in one sample sequenced in a study of blood T cells in healthy people across ages. Combining a sample-barcoded 5' primer with a J-beta primer mix, a second PCR ran for 7 to 11 cycles. TCRdb reprocessed the 5' RACE reads with MiXCR, giving one entry per CDR3 protein. The sample records fewer than 2,000,000 distinct CDR3 sequences, roughly two fifths being singletons. Sequencing was done on a sample of blood. All receptors come from a human donor in good health.

The chain couples TRBV20-1 to TRBJ1-5; D remains ambiguous. The CDR3 is 17 residues long. Trimming took off 5 bases at V and 0 bases at J, with 20 bases between the two ends. CDR1 DFQATT and CDR2 SNEGSKA come from the germline V gene (reference sequence). CDR3 in amino acids: CSAAYFQVEGSNQPQHF. The CDR3, as DNA: TGCAGTGCTGCCTATTTCCAGGTCGAGGGTAGCAATCAGCCCCAGCATTTT.

The chain is built from TRBV12-3 or TRBV12-4 and TRBJ1-3; 8 bases are a match to TRBD1. The CDR3 sequence is 14 residues long. J gave up 6 bases and V 4 bases, and 5 bases lay outside the gene matches. The CDR3: CASSSRQGSNTIYF. CDR3 DNA sequence: TGTGCCAGCAGTTCACGACAGGGGTCAAACACCATATATTTT.

The chain joins TRBV20-1 to TRBJ2-7; 8 bases are a match to TRBD1. CDR1 and CDR2 (germline): DFQATT, SNEGSKA (reference sequence). J was trimmed by 2 bases and V by 1 base; bases with no gene match: 4. The CDR3 is made up of 14 amino acids. The CDR3 sequence is CSARVLRGPYEQYF. CDR3 coding DNA: TGCAGTGCTAGAGTTCTCAGGGGGCCCTACGAGCAGTACTTC.

The chain carries TRBV29-1 and TRBJ2-1, with TRBD2 matching over 8 bases. The ends lost 4 bases at V and 5 bases at J; junction bases unmatched: 7. Germline lookup yields CDR1 SQVTM and CDR2 ANQGSEA. CDR3 length equals 14 residues. The CDR3 region is CSVGPSGYNNEQFF. The DNA for the CDR3 is TGCAGCGTTGGACCTAGCGGGTACAACAATGAGCAGTTCTTC.

This clonotype was found once. The chain is built from TRBV7-2 and TRBJ1-1; tentatively, D is TRBD1 (5 bases). Trimming took off 2 bases at V and 5 bases at J, with 12 bases between the two ends. This CDR3 spans 14 amino acids. Germline loops: CDR1 SGHTA, CDR2 FQGNSA. Here the CDR3 reads CASSLSRERTEAFF. The CDR3 nucleotides read TGTGCCAGCAGCTTATCCAGGGAAAGAACTGAAGCTTTCTTT.

This clonotype was observed a handful of times. The chain uses TRBV29-1 and TRBJ2-2; D is unclear. Germline loops: CDR1 SQVTM, CDR2 ANQGSEA. The CDR3 sequence is 10 residues long. Trimming took 3 bases from V and 7 from J, leaving 3 bases between them. The CDR3 reads CSVDSGELFF. In DNA, the CDR3 is TGCAGCGTTGACAGCGGGGAGCTGTTTTTT.